This T cell receptor (beta chain) is drawn from a study of shared clonotypes between healthy human individuals. Study-level information: A donor's plate count was three for CD4 naive and three for CD4 memory; CD8 naive had two and CD8 memory one. Study observations and caveats: Estimated clonotype richness was generally higher in naive than memory subsets. Of the naive CD4 clonotypes, roughly 5% were shared across several donors.

For this clone: The antigen is unknown. Other DNA sequences in this sample translate to the same CDR3.

Sequencing was performed with immunoSEQ multiplex PCR; in TCRdb, only in-frame clones are kept and a portion is missing. The repertoire holds about 2.3 million clones, 80% to 95% seen once, with about 0.39% in the top ten. Germline CDR1 KGHSH, CDR2 LQKENI. The CDR3 loop spans 13 amino acids. Trimming shortened V by 6 bases and J by 1 base, and 9 bases separated the two germline ends. V usage is TRBV18 and J usage is TRBJ2-5; D not resolved. Source material: naive CD4+ T cells from PBMCs. Specified subset: CD45RA+ positively selected. The TCR originated in a young man in good health. Some clones in this sample may be carry-over from other donors' samples. The CDR3 coding sequence is TGTGCCAGCTCCCCTCTTGGCCAAGAGACCCAGTACTTC. Protein product: CASSPLGQETQYF.